What follows are 3 T cell receptor beta chains derived from one specimen sequenced in a study of blood T cell repertoires in COVID-19. The table came from immunoSEQ multiplex PCR; TCRdb's copy has only in-frame clones and leaves some out. The data show 200,000 to 250,000 clones, approximately 90% seen once. The sample was PBMCs or T cells enriched from blood (not recorded which). The origin of the receptors is a woman aged 25 to 39 with acute COVID-19.

The V gene is TRBV28, the J gene TRBJ2-3, with TRBD1 identical over 7 bases. The CDR3 has 15 residues. Germline-derived CDR1 and CDR2 are MDHEN and SYDVKM. After removal of 6 bases from V and 3 bases from J, the junction contained 9 bases not matched to a gene. The CDR3 DNA reads as TGTGCCAGCAGGGGGCAGGGGGTCGGGACAGATACGCAGTATTTT. Amino acids: CASRGQGVGTDTQYF. The complete variable domain, with remaining parts taken from reference TRBV28 and TRBJ2-3, reads DVKVTQSSRYLVKRTGEKVFLECVQDMDHENMFWYRQDPGLGLRLIYFSYDVKMKEKGDIPEGYSVSREKKERFSLILESASTNQTSMYLCASRGQGVGTDTQYFGPGTRLTVL.

The gene calls are TRBV20-1 and TRBJ1-5, with TRBD1 identical over 10 bases. The CDR3 totals 15 residues. Germline V gives CDR1 DFQATT, CDR2 SNEGSKA (reference sequence). Germline trimming cut 3 bases from V and 4 bases from J; bases unmatched to any gene: 6. The CDR3 nucleotides read TGCAGTGCTAGTCGGACAGGGGGGCCGAATCAGCCCCAGCATTTT. Translating gives CSASRTGGPNQPQHF.

The J gene is TRBJ2-5, the V gene TRBV4-1, with 8 bases identical to TRBD2. The CDR3 totals 15 residues. V dropped 1 base and J dropped 1; count of bases not matched to a gene: 2. Looked up from germline, CDR1 is MGHRA and CDR2 is YSYEKL. In nucleotides, the CDR3 is TGCGCCAGCAGCCAAGCGGGGGGGCTCCAAGAGACCCAGTACTTC. Protein sequence: CASSQAGGLQETQYF.